This T cell receptor (beta chain) was sequenced during a study of human T cells and chemical hapten exposure. Time point reported: patch test 1, 2 weeks after DPC sensitization. This sample's treatment: therapeutic diphenylcyclopropenone sensitization with weekly scalp DPC. This CDR3 comprises 13 residues. Trimming took 4 bases from V and 4 from J, leaving 9 bases between them. Germline CDR1 and CDR2: SEHNR and FQNEAQ (reference sequence). Individual cDNA molecules in this library carried unique molecular identifiers. A single record per CDR3 protein comes from TCRdb applying MiXCR to the RACE reads. The table records about 120,000 distinct CDR3 sequences, approximately 13% of them present only once.

Sequenced material: whole blood, taken in connection with sensitization to the hapten diphenylcyclopropenone (DPC). This receptor was identified in a man in his late teens or twenties with alopecia areata. Some clones in this sample may be carry-over from other donors' samples. The V gene is TRBV7-9, the J gene TRBJ2-3; D gene unclear. The CDR3 here is CASSSRPSDTQYF. The CDR3 nucleotides are TGTGCCAGCAGCTCCCGACCTTCAGATACGCAGTATTTT.